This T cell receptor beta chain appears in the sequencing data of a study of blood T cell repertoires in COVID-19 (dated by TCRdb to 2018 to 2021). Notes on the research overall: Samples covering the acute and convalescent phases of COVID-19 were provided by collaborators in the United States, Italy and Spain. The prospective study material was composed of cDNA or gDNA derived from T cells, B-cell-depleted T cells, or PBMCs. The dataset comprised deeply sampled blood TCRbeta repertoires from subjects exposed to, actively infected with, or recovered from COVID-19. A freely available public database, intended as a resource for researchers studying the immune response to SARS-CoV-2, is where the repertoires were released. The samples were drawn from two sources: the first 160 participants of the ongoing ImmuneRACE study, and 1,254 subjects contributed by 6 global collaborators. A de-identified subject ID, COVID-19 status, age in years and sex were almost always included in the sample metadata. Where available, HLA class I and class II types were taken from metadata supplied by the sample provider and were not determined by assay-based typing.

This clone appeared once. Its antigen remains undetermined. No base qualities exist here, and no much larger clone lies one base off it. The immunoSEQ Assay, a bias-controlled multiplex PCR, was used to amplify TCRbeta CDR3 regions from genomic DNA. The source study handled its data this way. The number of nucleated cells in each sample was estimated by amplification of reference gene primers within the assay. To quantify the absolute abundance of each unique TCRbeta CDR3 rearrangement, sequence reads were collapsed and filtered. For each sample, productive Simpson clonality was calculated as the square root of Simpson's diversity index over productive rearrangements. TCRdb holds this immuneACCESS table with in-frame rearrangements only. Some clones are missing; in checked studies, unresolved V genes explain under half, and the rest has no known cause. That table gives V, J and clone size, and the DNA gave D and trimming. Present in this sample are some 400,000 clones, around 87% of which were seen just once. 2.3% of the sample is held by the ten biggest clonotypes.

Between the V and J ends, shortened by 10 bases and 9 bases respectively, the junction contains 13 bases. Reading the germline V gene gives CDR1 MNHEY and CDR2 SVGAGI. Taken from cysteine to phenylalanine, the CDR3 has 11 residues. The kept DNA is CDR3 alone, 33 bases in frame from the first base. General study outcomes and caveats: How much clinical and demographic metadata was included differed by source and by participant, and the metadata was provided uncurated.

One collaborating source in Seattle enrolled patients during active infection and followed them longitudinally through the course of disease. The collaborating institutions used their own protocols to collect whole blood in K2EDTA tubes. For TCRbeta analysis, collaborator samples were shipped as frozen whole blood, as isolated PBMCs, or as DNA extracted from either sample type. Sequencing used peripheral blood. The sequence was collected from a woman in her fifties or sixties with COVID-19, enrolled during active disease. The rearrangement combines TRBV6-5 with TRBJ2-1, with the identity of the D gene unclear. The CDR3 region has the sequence CATGSMGEQFF. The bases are TGTGCCACAGGCTCCATGGGTGAGCAGTTCTTC.